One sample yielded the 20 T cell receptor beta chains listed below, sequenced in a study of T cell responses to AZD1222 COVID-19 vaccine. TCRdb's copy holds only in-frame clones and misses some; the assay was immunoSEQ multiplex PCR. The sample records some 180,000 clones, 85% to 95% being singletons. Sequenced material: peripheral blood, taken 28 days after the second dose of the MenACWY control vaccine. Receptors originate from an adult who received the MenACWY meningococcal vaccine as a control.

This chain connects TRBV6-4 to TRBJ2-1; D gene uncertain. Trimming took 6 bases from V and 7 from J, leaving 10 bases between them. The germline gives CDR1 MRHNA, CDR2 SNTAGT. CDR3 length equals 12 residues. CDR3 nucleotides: TGTGCCAGCAGCGCCTCTAGGAATGAGCAGTTCTTC. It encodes CASSASRNEQFF.

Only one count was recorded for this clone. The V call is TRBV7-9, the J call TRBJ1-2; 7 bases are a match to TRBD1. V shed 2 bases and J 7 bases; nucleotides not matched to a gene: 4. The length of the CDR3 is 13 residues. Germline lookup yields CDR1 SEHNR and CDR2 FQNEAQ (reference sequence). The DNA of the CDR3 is TGTGCCAGCAGCTTATTAGGGGGCGCTGGCTACACCTTC. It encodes CASSLLGGAGYTF.

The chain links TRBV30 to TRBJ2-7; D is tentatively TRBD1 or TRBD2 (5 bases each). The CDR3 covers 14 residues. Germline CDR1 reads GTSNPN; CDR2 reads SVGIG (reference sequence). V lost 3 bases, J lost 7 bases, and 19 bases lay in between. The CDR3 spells CAWSEGPGTGEQYF. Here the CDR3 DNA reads TGTGCCTGGAGCGAGGGGCCAGGGACGGGTGAGCAGTACTTC.

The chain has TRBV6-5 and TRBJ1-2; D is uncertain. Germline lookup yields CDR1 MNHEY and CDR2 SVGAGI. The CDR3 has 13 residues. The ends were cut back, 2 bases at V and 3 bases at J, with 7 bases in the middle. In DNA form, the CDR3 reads TGTGCCAGCAGTTACACCGACTACTATGGCTACACCTTC. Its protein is CASSYTDYYGYTF.

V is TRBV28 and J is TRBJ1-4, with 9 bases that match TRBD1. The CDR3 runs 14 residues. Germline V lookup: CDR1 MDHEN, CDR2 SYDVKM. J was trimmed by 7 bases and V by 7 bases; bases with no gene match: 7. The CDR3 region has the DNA TGTGCCAGCAAACCGGGACAGGGCGGTGAAAAACTGTTTTTT. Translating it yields CASKPGQGGEKLFF.

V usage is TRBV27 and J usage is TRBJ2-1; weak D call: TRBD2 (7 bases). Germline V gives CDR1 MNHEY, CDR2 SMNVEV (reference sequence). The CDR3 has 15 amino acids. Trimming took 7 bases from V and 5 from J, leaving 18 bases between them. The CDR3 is CASTLGGALHNEQFF. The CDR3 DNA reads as TGTGCCAGCACCTTAGGGGGGGCCCTTCACAATGAGCAGTTCTTC.

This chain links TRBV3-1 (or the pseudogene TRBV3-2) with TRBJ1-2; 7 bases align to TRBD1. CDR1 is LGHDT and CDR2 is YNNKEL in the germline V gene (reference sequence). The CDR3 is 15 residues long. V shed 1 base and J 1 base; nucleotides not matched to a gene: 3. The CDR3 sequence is CASSQATGDNYGYTF. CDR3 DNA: TGTGCCAGCAGCCAAGCTACAGGGGATAACTATGGCTACACCTTC.

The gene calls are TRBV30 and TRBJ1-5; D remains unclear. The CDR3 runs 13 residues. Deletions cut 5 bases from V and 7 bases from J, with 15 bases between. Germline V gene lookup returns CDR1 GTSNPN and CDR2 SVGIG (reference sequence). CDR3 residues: CAWDITGSQPQHF. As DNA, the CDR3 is TGTGCCTGGGACATTACCGGGTCCCAGCCCCAGCATTTT.

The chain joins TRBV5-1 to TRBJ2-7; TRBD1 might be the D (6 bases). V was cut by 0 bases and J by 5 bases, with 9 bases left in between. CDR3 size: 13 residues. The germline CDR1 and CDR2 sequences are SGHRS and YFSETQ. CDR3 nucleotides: TGCGCCAGCAGCTTGGCGGGACAAAACGAGCAGTACTTC. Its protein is CASSLAGQNEQYF.

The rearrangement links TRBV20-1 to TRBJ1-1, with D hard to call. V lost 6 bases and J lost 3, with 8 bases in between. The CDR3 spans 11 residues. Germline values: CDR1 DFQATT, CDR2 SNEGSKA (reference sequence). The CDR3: CSANWDTEAFF. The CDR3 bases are TGCAGTGCCAATTGGGACACTGAAGCTTTCTTT.

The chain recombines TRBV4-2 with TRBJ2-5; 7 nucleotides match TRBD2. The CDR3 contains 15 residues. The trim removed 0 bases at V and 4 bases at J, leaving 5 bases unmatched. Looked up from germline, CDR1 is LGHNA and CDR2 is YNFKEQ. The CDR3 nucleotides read TGTGCCAGCAGCCAAGATCAGCGGGGACCAGAGACCCAGTACTTC. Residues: CASSQDQRGPETQYF.

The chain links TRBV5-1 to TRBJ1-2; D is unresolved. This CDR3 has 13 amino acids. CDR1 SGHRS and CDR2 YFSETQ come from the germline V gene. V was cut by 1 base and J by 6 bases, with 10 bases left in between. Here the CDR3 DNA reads TGCGCCAGCAGCTTGAACAGAAGGGATGGCTACACCTTC. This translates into CASSLNRRDGYTF. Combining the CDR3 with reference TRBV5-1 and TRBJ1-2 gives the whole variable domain KAGVTQTPRYLIKTRGQQVTLSCSPISGHRSVSWYQQTPGQGLQFLFEYFSETQRNKGNFPGRFSGRQFSNSRSEMNVSTLELGDSALYLCASSLNRRDGYTFGSGTRLTVV.

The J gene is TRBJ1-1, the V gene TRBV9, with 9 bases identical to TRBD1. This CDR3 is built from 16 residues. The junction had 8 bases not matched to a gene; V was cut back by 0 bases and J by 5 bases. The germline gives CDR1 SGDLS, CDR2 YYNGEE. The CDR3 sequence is CASSVAAQGAHTEAFF. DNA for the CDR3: TGTGCCAGCAGCGTAGCTGCACAGGGGGCGCATACTGAAGCTTTCTTT.

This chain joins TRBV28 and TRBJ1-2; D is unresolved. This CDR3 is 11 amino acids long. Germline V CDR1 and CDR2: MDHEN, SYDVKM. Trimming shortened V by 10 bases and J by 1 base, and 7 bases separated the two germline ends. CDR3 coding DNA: TGTGCCACCGGGAATAACTATGGCTACACCTTC. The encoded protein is CATGNNYGYTF.

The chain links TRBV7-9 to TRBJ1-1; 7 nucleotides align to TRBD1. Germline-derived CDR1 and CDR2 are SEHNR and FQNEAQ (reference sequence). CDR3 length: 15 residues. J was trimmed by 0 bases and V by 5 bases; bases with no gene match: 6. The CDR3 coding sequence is TGTGCCAGCAGCAAAACGGGACAGCTGAACACTGAAGCTTTCTTT. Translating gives CASSKTGQLNTEAFF.

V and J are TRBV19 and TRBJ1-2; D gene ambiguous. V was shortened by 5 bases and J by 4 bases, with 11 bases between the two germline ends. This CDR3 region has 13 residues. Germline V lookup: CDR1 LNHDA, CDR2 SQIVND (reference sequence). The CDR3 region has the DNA TGTGCCAGTAGTTCCTTAGGTAGCTATGGCTACACCTTC. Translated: CASSSLGSYGYTF. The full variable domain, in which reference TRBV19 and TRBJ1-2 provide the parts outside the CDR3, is DGGITQSPKYLFRKEGQNVTLSCEQNLNHDAMYWYRQDPGQGLRLIYYSQIVNDFQKGDIAEGYSVSREKKESFPLTVTSAQKNPTAFYLCASSSLGSYGYTFGSGTRLTVV.

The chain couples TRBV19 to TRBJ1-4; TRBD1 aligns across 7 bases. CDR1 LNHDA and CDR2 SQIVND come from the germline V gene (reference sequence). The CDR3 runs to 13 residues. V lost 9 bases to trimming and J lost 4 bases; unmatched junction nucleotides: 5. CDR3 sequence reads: CASRDRNNEKLFF. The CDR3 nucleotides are TGTGCCAGCAGGGACAGAAATAATGAAAAACTGTTTTTT. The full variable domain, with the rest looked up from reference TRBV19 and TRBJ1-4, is DGGITQSPKYLFRKEGQNVTLSCEQNLNHDAMYWYRQDPGQGLRLIYYSQIVNDFQKGDIAEGYSVSREKKESFPLTVTSAQKNPTAFYLCASRDRNNEKLFFGSGTQLSVL.

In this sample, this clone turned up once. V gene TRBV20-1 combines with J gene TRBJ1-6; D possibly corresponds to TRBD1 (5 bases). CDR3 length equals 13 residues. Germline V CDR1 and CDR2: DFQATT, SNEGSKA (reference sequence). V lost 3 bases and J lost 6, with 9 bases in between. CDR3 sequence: CSASGGGNSPLHF. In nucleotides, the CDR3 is TGCAGTGCTAGTGGGGGTGGTAATTCACCCCTCCACTTT.

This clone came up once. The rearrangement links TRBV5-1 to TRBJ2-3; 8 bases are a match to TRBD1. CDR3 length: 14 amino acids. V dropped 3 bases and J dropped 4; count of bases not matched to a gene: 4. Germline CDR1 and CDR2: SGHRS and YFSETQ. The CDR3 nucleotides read TGCGCCAGCAGCTATGACAGGGGTCCAGATACGCAGTATTTT. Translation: CASSYDRGPDTQYF.

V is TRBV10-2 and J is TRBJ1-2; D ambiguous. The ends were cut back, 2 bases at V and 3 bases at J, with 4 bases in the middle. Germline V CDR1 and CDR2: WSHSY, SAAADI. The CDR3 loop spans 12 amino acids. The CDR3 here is CASSEGYYGYTF. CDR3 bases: TGCGCCAGCAGTGAGGGCTACTATGGCTACACCTTC.